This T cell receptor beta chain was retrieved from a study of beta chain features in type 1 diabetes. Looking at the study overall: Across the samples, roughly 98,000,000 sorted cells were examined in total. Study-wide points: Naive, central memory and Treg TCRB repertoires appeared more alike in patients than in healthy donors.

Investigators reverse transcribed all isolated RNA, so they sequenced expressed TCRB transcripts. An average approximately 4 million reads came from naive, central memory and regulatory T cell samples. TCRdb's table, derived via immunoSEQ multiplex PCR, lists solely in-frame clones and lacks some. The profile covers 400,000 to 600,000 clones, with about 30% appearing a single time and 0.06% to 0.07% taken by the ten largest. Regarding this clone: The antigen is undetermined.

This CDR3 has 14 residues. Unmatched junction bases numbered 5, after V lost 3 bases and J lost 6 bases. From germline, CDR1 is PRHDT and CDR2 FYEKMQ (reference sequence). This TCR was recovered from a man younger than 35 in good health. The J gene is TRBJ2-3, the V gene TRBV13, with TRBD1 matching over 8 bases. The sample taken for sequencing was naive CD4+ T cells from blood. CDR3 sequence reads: CASSFYRGVDTQYF. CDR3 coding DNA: TGTGCCAGCAGCTTCTACAGGGGGGTGGATACGCAGTATTTT.